Here is one TCR beta chain with its context. Its target antigen remains unknown. Base qualities were left out, and no much larger clone turns up one base away. These data come from a study of cytomegalovirus exposure and HLA in healthy donors (dated by TCRdb to the late 2010s). Describing the broader study: A later analysis indicated that the 90 to 150 validation repertoires were generated on the platform also employed for the approximately 670 repertoires of the first cohort. To predict cytomegalovirus infection status, the study brought together high-throughput TCR immunosequencing, statistical association of individual TCRs with disease status, and machine learning. The study aimed to test whether signatures of past pathogen exposure could be identified by cataloging public T cell receptors. Along with the approximately 650-subject first cohort, a separate validation cohort of over 90 different subjects was used. Beyond this particular receptor, the publication reports: In both the original and validation cohorts, the classifier was reported to diagnose cytomegalovirus status with high specificity and sensitivity. A later analysis had no HLA typing for the validation cohort, so co-occurrence there was scored across all 130 or so repertoires. According to the authors, the approach could potentially be generalized to other disease states and immunological phenotypes. The study gave a list of under 200 TCR beta chains associated with cytomegalovirus. Of the cluster scores, 90% to 95% were above 0 in a later analysis, which found that TCRs clustered in the first cohort also tended to co-occur in the 120 validation repertoires. While some public TCRs were present in many individuals, most TCR sequences turned up only very rarely across donors. A few of the identified cytomegalovirus-associated TCR beta chains were confirmed in vitro to be specific for cytomegalovirus antigens.

The donors belonged to the validation cohort of about 120 subjects, which was separate from the roughly 670-subject first cohort. The library came from the immunoSEQ multiplex PCR assay. The paper's data handling went like this. A statistical classification framework was built for diagnosing cytomegalovirus status from the catalog of TCR beta chain sequences. The table was pulled from immuneACCESS by TCRdb, which kept in-frame rearrangements only. Such tables lose some clones; where checked, under half of the loss comes from unresolved V genes, and the rest has no known cause. V, J and clone size were drawn from that table, and D and trimming were deduced from the DNA. The sample table lists tens of thousands of clones, just over 95% of them with a count of one. Of the sample, about 4.5% is held by the ten largest clones. Including cysteine and phenylalanine, the CDR3 has 14 amino acids. Only the CDR3 part of the read is kept: 42 bases, read in frame from the first base. Trimming accounts for 5 bases at V and 2 bases at J, while the number of junction bases matched to no gene is 3. From the germline V gene, CDR1 is MDHEN and CDR2 is SYDVKM.

The chain uses TRBV28 and TRBJ1-5, with 7 junctional bases fitting TRBD1. The sequenced material came from PBMCs. This receptor was obtained from a woman younger than 35 in good health and CMV-seropositive. The DNA sequence follows: TGTGCCAGCAGTGTCGGACAGGGCAATCAGCCCCAGCATTTT. Translated, this is CASSVGQGNQPQHF. Here the CDR3 is joined to the reference TRBV28 and TRBJ1-5 genes, and the full variable domain is: DVKVTQSSRYLVKRTGEKVFLECVQDMDHENMFWYRQDPGLGLRLIYFSYDVKMKEKGDIPEGYSVSREKKERFSLILESASTNQTSMYLCASSVGQGNQPQHFGDGTRLSIL.